This TCR beta chain was found in a study of T cell changes during pregnancy in multiple sclerosis. This clone has only one observation. TCRdb's table, derived via immunoSEQ multiplex PCR, lists solely in-frame clones and lacks some. Of about 80,000 clones detected, over 75% appear once; the ten largest clones hold under 2.5%. This CDR3 comprises 15 residues. The germline gives CDR1 SGHAT, CDR2 FQNNGV. V lost 6 bases and J 3 bases, leaving 15 bases between the germline ends. The TCR comes from a female donor with multiple sclerosis, enrolled in a pregnancy study. V gene TRBV11-2 combines with J gene TRBJ2-1; a weak D match, TRBD1 (7 bases). This specimen was peripheral blood, taken before pregnancy. In nucleotides, the CDR3 is TGTGCCAGCAGAAACTCAGGGGGGAGCTACAATGAGCAGTTCTTC. Its translation is CASRNSGGSYNEQFF. Full variable domain (missing parts from reference TRBV11-2 and TRBJ2-1): EAGVAQSPRYKIIEKRQSVAFWCNPISGHATLYWYQQILGQGPKLLIQFQNNGVVDDSQLPKDRFSAERLKGVDSTLKIQPAKLEDSAVYLCASRNSGGSYNEQFFGPGTRLTVL.